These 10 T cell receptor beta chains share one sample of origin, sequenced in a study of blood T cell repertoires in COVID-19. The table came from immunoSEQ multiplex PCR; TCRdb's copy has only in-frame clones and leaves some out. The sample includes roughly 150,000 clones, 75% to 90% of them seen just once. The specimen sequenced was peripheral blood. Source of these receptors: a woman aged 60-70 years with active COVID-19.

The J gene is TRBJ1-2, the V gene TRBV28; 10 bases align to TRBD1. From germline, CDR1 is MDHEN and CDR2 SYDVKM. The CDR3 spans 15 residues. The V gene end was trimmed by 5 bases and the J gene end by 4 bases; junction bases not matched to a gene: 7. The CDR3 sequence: CASSLPGQGIYGYTF. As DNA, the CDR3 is TGTGCCAGCAGTCTCCCGGGACAGGGGATCTATGGCTACACCTTC.

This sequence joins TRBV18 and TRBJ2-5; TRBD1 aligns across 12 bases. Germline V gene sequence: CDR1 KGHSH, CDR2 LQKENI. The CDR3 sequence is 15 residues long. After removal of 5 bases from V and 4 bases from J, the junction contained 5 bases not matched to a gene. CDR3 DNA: TGTGCCAGCTCATCGGGACAGGGGGCCGGAGAGACCCAGTACTTC. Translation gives CASSSGQGAGETQYF.

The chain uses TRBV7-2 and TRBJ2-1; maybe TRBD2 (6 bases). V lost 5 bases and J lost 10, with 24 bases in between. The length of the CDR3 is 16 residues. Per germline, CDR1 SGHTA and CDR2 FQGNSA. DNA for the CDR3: TGTGCCAGCAGCACCGTGGGACTGGCCGGGGTTGGGGAGCAGTTCTTC. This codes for CASSTVGLAGVGEQFF. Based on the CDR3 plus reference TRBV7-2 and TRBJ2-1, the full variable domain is GAGVSQSPSNKVTEKGKDVELRCDPISGHTALYWYRQSLGQGLEFLIYFQGNSAPDKSGLPSDRFSAERTGGSVSTLTIQRTQQEDSAVYLCASSTVGLAGVGEQFFGPGTRLTVL.

Here the CDR3 reads CASSDSRSRVYNEQFF. The CDR3 DNA follows: TGTGCCAGCAGTGACTCGAGATCGAGGGTCTACAATGAGCAGTTCTTC. The chain carries TRBV6-4 and TRBJ2-1; a possible D gene is TRBD2 (5 bases). Trimming removed 0 bases at V and 3 bases at J, with 12 bases between. This CDR3 spans 16 amino acids. Germline CDR1 is MRHNA and CDR2 is SNTAGT.

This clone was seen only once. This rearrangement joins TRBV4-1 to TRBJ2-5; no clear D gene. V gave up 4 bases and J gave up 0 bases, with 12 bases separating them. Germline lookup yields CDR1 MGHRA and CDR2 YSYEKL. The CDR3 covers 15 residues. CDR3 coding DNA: TGCGCCAGCAGCCGCGATCCTTCGTACCAAGAGACCCAGTACTTC. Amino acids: CASSRDPSYQETQYF.

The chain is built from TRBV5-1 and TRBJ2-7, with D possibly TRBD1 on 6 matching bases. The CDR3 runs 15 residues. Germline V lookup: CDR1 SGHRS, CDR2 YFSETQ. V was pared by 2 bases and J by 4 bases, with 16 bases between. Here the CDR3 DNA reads TGCGCCAGCAGCTTAGGTCTTCCAGGGGTATACGAGCAGTACTTC. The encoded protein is CASSLGLPGVYEQYF.

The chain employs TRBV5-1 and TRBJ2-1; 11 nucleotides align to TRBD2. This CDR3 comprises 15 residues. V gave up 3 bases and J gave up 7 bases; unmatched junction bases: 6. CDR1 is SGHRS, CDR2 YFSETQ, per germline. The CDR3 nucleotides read TGCGCCAGCAGCTCCACTAGCGGGAGCTGGAATGAGCAGTTCTTC. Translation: CASSSTSGSWNEQFF.

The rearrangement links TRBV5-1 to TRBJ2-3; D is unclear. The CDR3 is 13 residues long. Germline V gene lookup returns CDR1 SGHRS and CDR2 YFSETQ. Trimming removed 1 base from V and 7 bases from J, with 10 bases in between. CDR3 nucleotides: TGCGCCAGCAGCTTGTATAATAGTAATACGCAGTATTTT. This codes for CASSLYNSNTQYF.

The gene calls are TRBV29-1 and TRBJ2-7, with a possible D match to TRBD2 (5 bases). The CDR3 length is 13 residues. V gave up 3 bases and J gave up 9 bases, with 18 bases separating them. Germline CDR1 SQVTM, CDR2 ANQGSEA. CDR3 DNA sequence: TGCAGCGTTGAGTATACTAGAAATGCTCCGCAGTACTTC. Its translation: CSVEYTRNAPQYF.

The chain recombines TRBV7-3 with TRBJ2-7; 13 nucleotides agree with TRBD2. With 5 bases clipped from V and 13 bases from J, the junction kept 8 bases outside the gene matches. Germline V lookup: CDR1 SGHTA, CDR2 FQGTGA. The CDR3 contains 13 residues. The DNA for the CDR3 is TGTGCCAGCAGCCGAGGACTAGCGGGAGCGTTTTACTTC. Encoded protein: CASSRGLAGAFYF.